These 24 T cell receptor beta chains originate from one sample sequenced in a study of CD8 T cells in ankylosing spondylitis. TCRdb reprocessed the 5' RACE reads via MiXCR and lists one record per CDR3 protein. The data hold about 240,000 distinct CDR3 sequences, with around 25% observed a single time. Specimen: blood, either unsorted or a sorted T cell fraction (not recorded which). The source is a male donor with ankylosing spondylitis or in good health (not recorded which).

In this sample, this clonotype turned up a few times. The gene calls are TRBV2 and TRBJ1-5; no firm D call. This CDR3 is built from 13 residues. V dropped 4 bases and J dropped 6 bases, with 10 bases sitting between them. Germline V CDR1 and CDR2: SNHLY, FYNNEI. In DNA form, the CDR3 reads TGTGCCAGCAGTGTGATCCCAGGTCAGCCCCAGCATTTT. Translation: CASSVIPGQPQHF. Filled out from reference TRBV2 and TRBJ1-5, the complete variable domain reads EPEVTQTPSHQVTQMGQEVILRCVPISNHLYFYWYRQILGQKVEFLVSFYNNEISEKSEIFDDQFSVERPDGSNFTLKIRSTKLEDSAMYFCASSVIPGQPQHFGDGTRLSIL.

This clonotype was picked up many times. This chain links TRBV7-6 with TRBJ2-2; 12 bases fit TRBD2. CDR3 size: 17 residues. V shed 5 bases and J 7 bases; nucleotides not matched to a gene: 11. Germline CDR1 SGHVS, CDR2 FNYEAQ. CDR3 in DNA: TGTGCCAGCAGCCCAGGACTAGCGGGATTTGGTGGCGGGGAGCTGTTTTTT. As protein: CASSPGLAGFGGGELFF.

This clonotype was seen repeatedly, ten times or more. This chain links TRBV12-3 or TRBV12-4 with TRBJ2-2; tentative D call: TRBD1 (5 bases). Between the trimmed V and J ends, which lost 6 bases and 1 base, there was a span of 6 bases. The CDR3 spans 13 residues. The CDR3 bases are TGTGCCAGCAGGCAGGGGAACACCGGGGAGCTGTTTTTT. It is translated as CASRQGNTGELFF.

This clonotype was observed at least ten times. The genes are TRBV7-8 and TRBJ2-7; no definite D call. The germline V gene encodes CDR1 SGHVS and CDR2 FQNEAQ. CDR3 length: 11 residues. V lost 1 base to trimming and J lost 7 bases, with 5 bases between them. The CDR3 nucleotides read TGTGCCAGCAGCTTAGTAGGGGAGCAGTACTTC. It codes for CASSLVGEQYF.

The chain employs TRBV18 and TRBJ2-1; D gene ambiguous. The V gene's germline CDR1 is KGHSH and CDR2 LQKENI. V lost 3 bases to trimming and J lost 12 bases, with 9 bases between them. The CDR3 is made up of 11 amino acids. CDR3 DNA sequence: TGTGCCAGCTCACCGGCTGACGGGCAGTTCTTC. Protein: CASSPADGQFF.

This clonotype was seen more than once but under ten times. The J gene is TRBJ1-6, the V gene TRBV5-4; D ambiguous. CDR3 size: 14 residues. V lost 1 base and J lost 5, with 7 bases in between. CDR1 and CDR2 (germline): SGHNT, YYREEE (reference sequence). CDR3 loop: CASSLRTDNSPLHF. DNA of the CDR3: TGTGCCAGCAGCTTGCGTACGGATAATTCACCCCTCCACTTT.

This clonotype was seen a few times. The CDR3 here is CASRRTGANSGNTIYF. The DNA of the CDR3 is TGTGCCAGCAGGCGGACAGGGGCCAACTCTGGAAACACCATATATTTT. This sequence joins TRBV12-3 or TRBV12-4 and TRBJ1-3, with 9 bases matching TRBD1. Trimming took 6 bases from V and 0 from J; bases not matched to a gene: 6. The CDR3 totals 16 residues.

This clonotype was counted only a few times. The chain uses TRBV29-1 and TRBJ2-7; no clear D gene. This CDR3 has 11 amino acids. The germline V and J ends were trimmed by 4 bases and 4 bases, with 8 bases remaining between them. CDR1 SQVTM and CDR2 ANQGSEA come from the germline V gene. CDR3 protein: CSVAGLYEQYF. The DNA of the CDR3 is TGCAGCGTTGCCGGGCTTTACGAGCAGTACTTC.

This clonotype appeared a few times. The chain recombines TRBV6-8 with TRBJ1-6; 7 nucleotides agree with TRBD1. This CDR3 comprises 15 residues. CDR1 and CDR2 from the germline V gene are MNHGY and SAAAGT. Germline trimming cut 7 bases from V and 3 bases from J; bases unmatched to any gene: 6. The CDR3 region is CASILGTDYNSPLHF. The CDR3 DNA follows: TGTGCCAGCATCCTTGGGACAGACTATAATTCACCCCTCCACTTT.

J is TRBJ2-3 and V is TRBV20-1; TRBD1 matches at 11 bases. In germline, CDR1 is DFQATT, CDR2 SNEGSKA (reference sequence). V gave up 5 bases and J gave up 4 bases; unmatched junction bases: 2. CDR3 length: 13 residues. Here the CDR3 DNA reads TGCAGTGCTCGGACAGGGGGCGCAGATACGCAGTATTTT. Its protein is CSARTGGADTQYF.

The chain combines TRBV10-3 with TRBJ2-3; D is unresolved. Germline values: CDR1 ENHRY, CDR2 SYGVKD. V dropped 6 bases and J dropped 0 bases, with 7 bases sitting between them. CDR3 length: 13 amino acids. CDR3: CAISRASTDTQYF. CDR3 DNA: TGTGCCATCAGCCGGGCTAGCACAGATACGCAGTATTTT.

V and J are TRBV12-3 or TRBV12-4 and TRBJ2-3; 7 nucleotides match TRBD2. The CDR3 runs to 14 residues. V shed 7 bases and J 6 bases; nucleotides not matched to a gene: 10. The CDR3 DNA is TGTGCCAGCACTCCGGGAGGTCCCGGGGATACGCAGTATTTT. Translation: CASTPGGPGDTQYF.

V and J are TRBV6-5 and TRBJ1-6; 10 bases align to TRBD1. The CDR3 spans 16 residues. Trimming took 3 bases from V and 7 from J; bases not matched to a gene: 6. Germline V gene lookup returns CDR1 MNHEY and CDR2 SVGAGI. Here the CDR3 DNA reads TGTGCCAGCAGTTATTCGGGACAGGGGAAAAATTCACCCCTCCACTTT. This codes for CASSYSGQGKNSPLHF.

This chain uses TRBV14 with TRBJ2-3; the D is unclear. Germline CDR1 and CDR2: SGHDN and FVKESK. The CDR3 length is 17 residues. The ends were cut back, 1 base at V and 0 bases at J, with 14 bases in the middle. CDR3 loop: CASSQVWVTPSTDTQYF. CDR3 coding DNA: TGTGCCAGCAGCCAAGTATGGGTCACCCCTAGCACAGATACGCAGTATTTT.

This clonotype showed up many times. The chain recombines TRBV3-1 with TRBJ1-3; tentative D call: TRBD1 (5 bases). The CDR3 contains 12 residues. The ends were cut back, 1 base at V and 15 bases at J, with 13 bases in the middle. CDR1 is LGHDT, CDR2 YNNKEL, per germline (reference sequence). The CDR3, as DNA: TGTGCCAGCAGCCAAGGAGGGAGGGGAGCATATTTT. The encoded protein is CASSQGGRGAYF.

J is TRBJ2-5 and V is TRBV6-2 or TRBV6-3, with 7 bases fitting TRBD1. Germline V gives CDR1 MNHEY, CDR2 SVGEGT. The CDR3 contains 13 residues. The V gene end was trimmed by 5 bases and the J gene end by 4 bases; junction bases not matched to a gene: 4. The CDR3 bases are TGTGCCAGCAGTCACAGGGGACGAGAGACCCAGTACTTC. It translates to CASSHRGRETQYF.

This clonotype was recorded at least ten times. The chain recombines TRBV5-6 with TRBJ2-2, with 9 positions matching TRBD2. Germline CDR1 SGHDT, CDR2 YYEEEE. Trimming removed 4 bases from V and 5 bases from J; junction bases left unmatched: 15. The CDR3 runs to 18 residues. CDR3 nucleotides: TGTGCCAGCAGCGTAACCCTAATGGCGGGGGGGCGTACCGGGGAGCTGTTTTTT. As protein: CASSVTLMAGGRTGELFF.

This clonotype was counted once. V gene TRBV12-3 or TRBV12-4 combines with J gene TRBJ2-3; D may match TRBD1 or TRBD2 (5 bases each). V lost 5 bases, J lost 5 bases, and 14 bases lay in between. This CDR3 has 14 residues. CDR3 sequence reads: CASSLGALGDTQYF. DNA of the CDR3: TGTGCCAGCAGTCTCGGGGCCTTGGGAGATACGCAGTATTTT.

This clonotype showed up many times. The rearrangement links TRBV20-1 to TRBJ1-6, with 9 positions matching TRBD1. The J segment lost 7 bases and the V segment lost 0 bases, leaving 4 bases of the junction unmatched. The CDR3 consists of 15 residues. The germline CDR1 and CDR2 sequences are DFQATT and SNEGSKA (reference sequence). CDR3 in DNA: TGCAGTGCTAGAGACGCCGGGACAGGGAATTCACCCCTCCACTTT. Translating it yields CSARDAGTGNSPLHF.

This clonotype was seen ten or more times. This chain links TRBV7-2 with TRBJ2-2; tentatively, D is TRBD2 (6 bases). Trimming took 1 base from V and 4 from J, leaving 10 bases between them. The CDR3 runs to 15 residues. Germline values: CDR1 SGHTA, CDR2 FQGNSA. The DNA for the CDR3 is TGTGCCAGCAGCTTAGACAGGAGGGTCACCGGGGAGCTGTTTTTT. This gives the protein CASSLDRRVTGELFF.

This clonotype has a handful of counts. The chain recombines TRBV20-1 with TRBJ2-5, with D possibly being TRBD2 (6 bases). Trimming pared 4 bases from V and 4 bases from J, leaving 13 bases between. In germline, CDR1 is DFQATT, CDR2 SNEGSKA (reference sequence). CDR3 size: 13 residues. In nucleotides, the CDR3 is TGCAGTGCTACGTTCGGGGGAGGAGAGACCCAGTACTTC. Encoded protein: CSATFGGGETQYF.

This chain connects TRBV12-3 or TRBV12-4 to TRBJ2-3; no reliable D call. V was cut by 4 bases and J by 6 bases, with 5 bases left in between. There are 11 residues in the CDR3. CDR3 coding DNA: TGTGCCAGCAGTTGGATGGATACGCAGTATTTT. Translation gives CASSWMDTQYF.

This clonotype was seen repeatedly, ten times or more. This chain links TRBV12-3 or TRBV12-4 with TRBJ1-6; D remains ambiguous. Trimming took off 2 bases at V and 6 bases at J, with 8 bases between the two ends. The CDR3 loop spans 14 amino acids. The CDR3 spells CASSLWQSNSPLHF. The CDR3 region has the DNA TGTGCCAGCAGTTTATGGCAGAGTAATTCACCCCTCCACTTT.

This clonotype was seen ten or more times. The chain is built from TRBV29-1 and TRBJ2-7; 7 positions agree with TRBD2. CDR3 length: 13 amino acids. Germline CDR1 and CDR2: SQVTM and ANQGSEA. V dropped 6 bases and J dropped 0; count of bases not matched to a gene: 5. The CDR3 sequence is CSVAGTVSYEQYF. CDR3 DNA sequence: TGCAGCGTAGCGGGGACGGTCTCCTACGAGCAGTACTTC.